Listed here is a single T cell receptor beta chain. What it binds is not known. This sample was included in a study of T cell responses to AZD1222 COVID-19 vaccine. Germline CDR1 reads SGHNT; CDR2 reads YYREEE (reference sequence). CDR3 length: 12 amino acids. Unmatched junction bases numbered 3, after V lost 2 bases and J lost 8 bases. Some clones are missing from TCRdb's copy, which holds only in-frame ones; the method was immunoSEQ multiplex PCR. The repertoire has under 150,000 clones, about 90% of them found once; the top ten carry 9.3%. Findings and limits, study-wide: Clonal diversity was possibly underestimated, and white British individuals and females predominated among donors.

This receptor was obtained from an adult who received the AZD1222 COVID-19 vaccine. The starting material was peripheral blood, obtained 28 days after the second AZD1222 dose. This sequence joins TRBV5-4 and TRBJ1-2, with TRBD1 matching 7 bases. The CDR3 DNA reads TGTGCCAGCAGCTTTTCCAGGGGGGGCTACACCTTC. This encodes CASSFSRGGYTF.